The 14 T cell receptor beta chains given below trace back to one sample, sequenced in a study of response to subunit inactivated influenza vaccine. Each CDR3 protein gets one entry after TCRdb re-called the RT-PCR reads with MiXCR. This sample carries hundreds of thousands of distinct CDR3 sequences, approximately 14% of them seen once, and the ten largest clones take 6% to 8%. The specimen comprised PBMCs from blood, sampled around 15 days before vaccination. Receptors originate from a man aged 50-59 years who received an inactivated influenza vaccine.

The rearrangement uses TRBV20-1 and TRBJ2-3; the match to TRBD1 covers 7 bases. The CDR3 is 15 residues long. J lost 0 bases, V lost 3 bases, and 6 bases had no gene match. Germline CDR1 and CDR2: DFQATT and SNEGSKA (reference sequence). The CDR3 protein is CSASRDSFSTDTQYF. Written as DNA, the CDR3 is TGCAGTGCTAGCCGGGACAGCTTTAGCACAGATACGCAGTATTTT.

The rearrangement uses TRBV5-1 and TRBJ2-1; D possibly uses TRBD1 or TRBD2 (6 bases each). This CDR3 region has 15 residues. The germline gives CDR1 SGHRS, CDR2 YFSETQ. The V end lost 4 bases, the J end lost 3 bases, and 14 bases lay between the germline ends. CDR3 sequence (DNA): TGCGCCAGCAGCCCGAAGGGGGGCGACTACAATGAGCAGTTCTTC. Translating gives CASSPKGGDYNEQFF.

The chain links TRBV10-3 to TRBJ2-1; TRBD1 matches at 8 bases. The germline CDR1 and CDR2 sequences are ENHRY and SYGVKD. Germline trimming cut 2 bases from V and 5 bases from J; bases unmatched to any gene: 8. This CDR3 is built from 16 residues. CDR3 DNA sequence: TGTGCCATCAGTGAGGCACCGGGACAGGACCACAATGAGCAGTTCTTC. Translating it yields CAISEAPGQDHNEQFF.

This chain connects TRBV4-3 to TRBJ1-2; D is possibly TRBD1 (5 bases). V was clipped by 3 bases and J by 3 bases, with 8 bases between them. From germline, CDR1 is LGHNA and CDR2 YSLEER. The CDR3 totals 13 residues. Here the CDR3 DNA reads TGCGCCAGCAGCCAGGGACGGCACTATGGCTACACCTTC. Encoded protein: CASSQGRHYGYTF.

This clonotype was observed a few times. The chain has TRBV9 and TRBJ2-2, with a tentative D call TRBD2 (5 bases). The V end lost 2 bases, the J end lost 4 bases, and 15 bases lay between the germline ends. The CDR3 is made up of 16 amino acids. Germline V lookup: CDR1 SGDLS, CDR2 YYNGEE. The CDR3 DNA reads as TGTGCCAGCAGCGTCTCCAGCGGACCTTCCACCGGGGAGCTGTTTTTT. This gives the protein CASSVSSGPSTGELFF.

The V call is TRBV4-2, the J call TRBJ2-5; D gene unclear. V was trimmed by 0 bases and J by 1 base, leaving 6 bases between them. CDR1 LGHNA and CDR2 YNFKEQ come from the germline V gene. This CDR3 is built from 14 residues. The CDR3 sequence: CASSQDAGQETQYF. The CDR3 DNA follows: TGTGCCAGCAGCCAAGACGCCGGCCAAGAGACCCAGTACTTC.

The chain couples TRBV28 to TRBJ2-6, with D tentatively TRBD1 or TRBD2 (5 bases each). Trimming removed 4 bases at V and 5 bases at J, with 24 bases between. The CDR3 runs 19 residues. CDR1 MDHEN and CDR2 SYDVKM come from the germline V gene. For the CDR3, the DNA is TGTGCCAGCAGTTCCCCCACCTTCAGGGACCCGAGGAGGGCCAACGTCCTGACTTTC. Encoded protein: CASSSPTFRDPRRANVLTF. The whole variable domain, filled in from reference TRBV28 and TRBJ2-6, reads DVKVTQSSRYLVKRTGEKVFLECVQDMDHENMFWYRQDPGLGLRLIYFSYDVKMKEKGDIPEGYSVSREKKERFSLILESASTNQTSMYLCASSSPTFRDPRRANVLTFGAGSRLTVL.

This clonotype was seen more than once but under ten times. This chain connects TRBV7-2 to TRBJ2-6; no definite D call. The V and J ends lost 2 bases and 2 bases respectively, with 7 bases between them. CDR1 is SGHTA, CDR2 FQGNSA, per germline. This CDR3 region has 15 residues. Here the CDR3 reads CASSLRLPGANVLTF. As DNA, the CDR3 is TGTGCCAGCAGCTTAAGGCTACCTGGGGCCAACGTCCTGACTTTC.

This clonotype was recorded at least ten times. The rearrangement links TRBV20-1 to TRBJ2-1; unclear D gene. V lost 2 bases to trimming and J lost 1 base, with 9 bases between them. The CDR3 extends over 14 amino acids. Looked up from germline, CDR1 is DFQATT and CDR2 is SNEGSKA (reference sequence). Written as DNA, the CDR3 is TGCAGTGCTAGATTGGGGATTTCCTACAATGAGCAGTTCTTC. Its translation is CSARLGISYNEQFF.

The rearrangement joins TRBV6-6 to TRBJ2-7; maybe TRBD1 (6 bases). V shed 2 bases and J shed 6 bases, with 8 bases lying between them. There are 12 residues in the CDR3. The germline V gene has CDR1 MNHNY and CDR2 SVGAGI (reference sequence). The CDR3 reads CASSYVRGEQYF. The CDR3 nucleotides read TGTGCCAGCAGTTACGTCAGGGGCGAGCAGTACTTC.

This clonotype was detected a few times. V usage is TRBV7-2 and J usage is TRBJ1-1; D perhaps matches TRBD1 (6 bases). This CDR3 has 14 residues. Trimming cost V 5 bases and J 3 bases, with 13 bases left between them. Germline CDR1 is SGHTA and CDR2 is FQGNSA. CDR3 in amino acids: CASSVTGGDTEAFF. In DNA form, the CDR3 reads TGTGCCAGCAGCGTTACGGGGGGCGACACTGAAGCTTTCTTT.

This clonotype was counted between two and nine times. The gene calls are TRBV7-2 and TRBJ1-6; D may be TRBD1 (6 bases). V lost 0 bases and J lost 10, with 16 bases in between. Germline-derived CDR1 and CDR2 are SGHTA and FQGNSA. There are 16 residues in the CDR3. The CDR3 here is CASSLARQARSSPLHF. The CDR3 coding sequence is TGTGCCAGCAGCTTAGCGCGACAGGCGCGGAGCTCACCCCTCCACTTT.

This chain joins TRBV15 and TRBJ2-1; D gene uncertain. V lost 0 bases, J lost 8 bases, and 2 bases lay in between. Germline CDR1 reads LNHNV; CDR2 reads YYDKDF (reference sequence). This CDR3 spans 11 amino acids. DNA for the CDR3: TGTGCCACCAGCAGAGAGTATGAGCAGTTCTTC. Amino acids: CATSREYEQFF.

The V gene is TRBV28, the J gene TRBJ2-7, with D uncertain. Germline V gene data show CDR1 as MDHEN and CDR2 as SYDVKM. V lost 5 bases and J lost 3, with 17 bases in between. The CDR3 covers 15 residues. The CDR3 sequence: CASSPLWSSGYEQYF. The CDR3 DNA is TGTGCCAGCAGTCCCTTATGGAGTTCGGGCTACGAGCAGTACTTC.